Each of the 15 T cell receptor beta chains below was sequenced from the same sample in a study of pediatric ulcerative colitis. Some clones are missing from TCRdb's copy, which holds only in-frame ones; the method was immunoSEQ multiplex PCR. The sample yields more than 50,000 clones, 77% seen once. The sequencing sample was made of blood. The source is a boy aged 10-17 years with moderate ulcerative colitis.

The chain has TRBV6-5 and TRBJ2-1; D remains ambiguous. Germline CDR1 is MNHEY and CDR2 is SVGAGI. V lost 0 bases, J lost 4 bases, and 13 bases lay in between. This CDR3 is 16 amino acids long. In DNA, the CDR3 is TGTGCCAGCAGTTACTCGCTCTTTCGTGGGTACAATGAGCAGTTCTTC. Protein sequence: CASSYSLFRGYNEQFF.

This clone has only one observation. V and J are TRBV7-9 and TRBJ1-5; weak D call: TRBD1 (5 bases). Trimming left V 0 bases short and J 5 bases short, with 8 bases between. CDR3 length: 14 amino acids. Per germline, CDR1 SEHNR and CDR2 FQNEAQ (reference sequence). The DNA of the CDR3 is TGTGCCAGCAGCTTAGCTGGGGACCATCAGCCCCAGCATTTT. This codes for CASSLAGDHQPQHF.

This chain links TRBV5-1 with TRBJ1-1; D is undetermined. The CDR3 consists of 12 residues. Per the germline V gene, CDR1 is SGHRS and CDR2 is YFSETQ. Trimming shortened V by 0 bases and J by 11 bases, and 11 bases separated the two germline ends. CDR3 sequence (DNA): TGCGCCAGCAGCTTGGAGCGGGGTTTGGCTTTCTTT. Protein: CASSLERGLAFF.

The chain has TRBV29-1 and TRBJ2-3, with 8 bases aligning to TRBD2. CDR1 and CDR2 from the germline V gene are SQVTM and ANQGSEA. The CDR3 length is 17 residues. V lost 6 bases to trimming and J lost 1 base; unmatched junction nucleotides: 15. Here the CDR3 DNA reads TGCAGCGTCCGTCGGACTAGCCGGGTCGTGGGCACAGATACGCAGTATTTT. Translating it yields CSVRRTSRVVGTDTQYF.

The chain is built from TRBV4-2 and TRBJ2-2, with unresolved D. Germline CDR1 is LGHNA and CDR2 is YNFKEQ. The V gene lost 4 bases and the J gene lost 3 bases, with 9 bases spanning the gap. This CDR3 spans 14 amino acids. CDR3 sequence (DNA): TGTGCCAGCAGCCTCGGCCCGGACACCGGGGAGCTGTTTTTT. It is translated as CASSLGPDTGELFF.

J is TRBJ1-2 and V is TRBV7-3; D perhaps matches TRBD1 (6 bases). Germline CDR1 is SGHTA and CDR2 is FQGTGA. V lost 5 bases and J lost 5, with 30 bases in between. The CDR3 consists of 19 residues. CDR3 loop: CASSPTPGGQTSPPYGYTF. For the CDR3, the DNA is TGTGCCAGCAGCCCAACCCCCGGGGGCCAGACCTCTCCTCCTTATGGCTACACCTTC.

This clone has a handful of counts. This chain joins TRBV18 and TRBJ1-4; TRBD1 is a possible D gene (5 bases). This CDR3 has 15 residues. The germline V and J ends were trimmed by 2 bases and 7 bases, with 14 bases remaining between them. Germline V gives CDR1 KGHSH, CDR2 LQKENI. The DNA for the CDR3 is TGTGCCAGCTCACCAAACGCCTATGGGGGTGAAAAACTGTTTTTT. It encodes CASSPNAYGGEKLFF.

J is TRBJ1-4 and V is TRBV18; no reliable D call. From germline, CDR1 is KGHSH and CDR2 LQKENI. The CDR3 is 15 residues long. Between the trimmed V and J ends, which lost 3 bases and 0 bases, there was a span of 8 bases. The CDR3 here is CASSPRDATNEKLFF. DNA of the CDR3: TGTGCCAGCTCACCTAGGGATGCAACTAATGAAAAACTGTTTTTT.

This clone occurred once. The chain has TRBV9 and TRBJ1-4; D perhaps matches TRBD1 (5 bases). Between the trimmed V and J ends, which lost 3 bases and 3 bases, there was a span of 12 bases. CDR3 length: 15 residues. The germline CDR1 and CDR2 sequences are SGDLS and YYNGEE. CDR3 in amino acids: CASSAHGGPNEKLFF. The CDR3 bases are TGTGCCAGCAGCGCACATGGGGGTCCTAATGAAAAACTGTTTTTT.

The rearrangement links TRBV2 to TRBJ1-2; 7 nucleotides align to TRBD1. Germline CDR1 and CDR2: SNHLY and FYNNEI. V lost 5 bases and J lost 6; bases outside the gene matches: 15. This CDR3 is built from 16 residues. The CDR3 DNA follows: TGTGCCAGCAGTCCGGGACAGCCCGTCAAACTGAATGGCTACACCTTC. Its translation is CASSPGQPVKLNGYTF.

The rearrangement uses TRBV5-6 and TRBJ1-2; the match to TRBD1 covers 7 bases. The V gene's germline CDR1 is SGHDT and CDR2 YYEEEE. V lost 0 bases to trimming and J lost 1 base; unmatched junction nucleotides: 9. The CDR3 has 17 residues. The CDR3 nucleotides are TGTGCCAGCAGCTTGGGCCTGACAGGGCCCTATAACTATGGCTACACCTTC. This gives the protein CASSLGLTGPYNYGYTF. Filled out from reference TRBV5-6 and TRBJ1-2, the complete variable domain reads DAGVTQSPTHLIKTRGQQVTLRCSPKSGHDTVSWYQQALGQGPQFIFQYYEEEERQRGNFPDRFSGHQFPNYSSELNVNALLLGDSALYLCASSLGLTGPYNYGYTFGSGTRLTVV.

The chain joins TRBV7-4 to TRBJ1-2; D uncertain. Trimming removed 2 bases from V and 3 bases from J, with 19 bases in between. CDR1 SGHVT and CDR2 SQSDAQ come from the germline V gene. This CDR3 has 17 amino acids. CDR3 in DNA: TGTGCCAGCAGCTTACAGGCCCACTACAGCACCTACTATGGCTACACCTTC. Amino acid sequence: CASSLQAHYSTYYGYTF.

The gene calls are TRBV7-9 and TRBJ2-7; no firm D call. V shed 5 bases and J shed 7 bases, with 9 bases lying between them. CDR3 length: 11 residues. Germline-derived CDR1 and CDR2 are SEHNR and FQNEAQ (reference sequence). Here the CDR3 reads CASSPAGEQYF. In nucleotides, the CDR3 is TGTGCCAGCAGCCCTGCCGGGGAGCAGTACTTC.

This chain links TRBV6-5 with TRBJ1-6; the D is unclear. The CDR3 contains 15 residues. Germline CDR1 is MNHEY and CDR2 is SVGAGI. V lost 0 bases and J lost 9, with 12 bases in between. The CDR3: CASSYSTGQGSPLHF. CDR3 DNA: TGTGCCAGCAGTTACTCGACTGGTCAAGGTTCACCCCTCCACTTT.

The CDR3 DNA sequence: TGTGCCAGCAGTTCCCAGGGGGCTGGCAATCAGCCCCAGCATTTT. Translated, it gives CASSSQGAGNQPQHF. V is TRBV6-5 and J is TRBJ1-5; 8 nucleotides agree with TRBD1. V was pared by 4 bases and J by 2 bases, with 4 bases of the junction left unmatched. The CDR3 is made up of 15 amino acids. Germline V lookup: CDR1 MNHEY, CDR2 SVGAGI.